This is a list of T cell receptor beta chains from one sample in a study of CD8 T cells in Susac syndrome. TCRdb called the immunoSEQ multiplex PCR reads again in MiXCR, with one record for every CDR3 protein. This table holds under 200,000 distinct CDR3 sequences, around 95% found once. The sequenced sample was CD4+ T cells from PBMCs. The receptor source for this set is a human donor with Susac syndrome. CDR3s include the opening cysteine and the closing phenylalanine or tryptophan. A D gene is named only where the DNA matches it firmly. Some rows mark clone size as missing; the rest say once, few, many or name a class of expanded clone.

J gene	V gene	clone size	D gene	CDR3 DNA	CDR3 protein
TRBJ2-1	TRBV7-6	NA	TRBD1	TGTGCCAGCAGCGCGGGGACAGGCAGGAATGAGCAGTTCTTC	CASSAGTGRNEQFF
TRBJ1-5	TRBV9	once	NA	TGTGCCAGCAGCGAAGGACAGTATAGCAATCAGCCCCAGCATTTT	CASSEGQYSNQPQHF
TRBJ2-2	TRBV19	NA	NA	TGTGCCAGTAGTATTAGGTGGGGGGAGCTGTTTTTT	CASSIRWGELFF
TRBJ2-3	TRBV30	NA	NA	TGTGCCTGGAGTGTAGGGGGGGGCACAGGAACGCAGTATTTT	CAWSVGGGTGTQYF
TRBJ2-7	TRBV20-1	few	NA	TGCAGTGCTAGTCTTCCAGGGTCCTACGAGCAGTACTTC	CSASLPGSYEQYF
TRBJ2-5	TRBV15	NA	NA	TGTGCCACCAGCGAAACTTATGGAGGGGACAAGTACTTC	CATSETYGGDKYF
TRBJ1-1	TRBV18	few	NA	TGTGCCAGCTCACCACAGGGCACTGAAGCTTTCTTT	CASSPQGTEAFF
TRBJ1-3	TRBV4-2	NA	NA	TGTGCCAGCAGCCTAGCCGACAGGTTAAGAAACACCATATATTTT	CASSLADRLRNTIYF
TRBJ1-1	TRBV5-1	NA	NA	TGCGCCAGCAGCGCCTGGGGTAACACTGAAGCTTTCTTT	CASSAWGNTEAFF
TRBJ2-2	TRBV24-1	NA	TRBD1	TGTGCCACCAGTCCGCCGGGACAGTTTGGGGAGCTGTTTTTT	CATSPPGQFGELFF
TRBJ1-5	TRBV29-1	NA	TRBD1	TGCAGCGTTTGGACAGGGCTTAGCAATCAGCCCCAGCATTTT	CSVWTGLSNQPQHF
TRBJ2-3	TRBV20-1	few	NA	TGCAGTGCTACCACAGATACGCAGTATTTT	CSATTDTQYF
TRBJ1-2	TRBV29-1	NA	NA	TGCAGCGTTCGGAGAAGTGGTGGCTACACCTTC	CSVRRSGGYTF
TRBJ2-5	TRBV5-6	NA	TRBD2	TGTGCCAGCAGCTGGGTCGGGAGGGAGACCCAGTACTTC	CASSWVGRETQYF